This T cell receptor beta chain was observed in a study of blood T cell repertoires in COVID-19. The wider study: COVID-19 samples collected from the United States, Italy and Spain covered acute and convalescent phases. The analysed material was cDNA or gDNA that came from T cells, B-cell-depleted T cells, or PBMCs.

How the authors handled the data: Estimated nucleated cell counts came from reference gene primer amplification. Clones were sequenced by immunoSEQ multiplex PCR, and TCRdb holds only the in-frame ones, with some missing. V and J calls and clone size are those listed in that table; D and trimming were worked out from the DNA. The sample includes some 45,000 clones, approximately 80% of them seen just once. The length of the CDR3 is 13 residues. Germline CDR1 reads SGHVS; CDR2 reads FQNEAQ. V lost 4 bases and J 5 bases, leaving 12 bases between the germline ends. The V gene is TRBV7-8, the J gene TRBJ2-7; D gene ambiguous. The receptor's source is a human donor in a cohort sampled during active COVID-19. The sequencing sample was made of peripheral blood. The CDR3 spells CASSSRIDNEQYF. The CDR3 coding sequence is TGTGCCAGCAGCTCCAGGATCGACAACGAGCAGTACTTC.